One sample yielded the 29 T cell receptor beta chains listed below, sequenced in a study of T cell responses to AZD1222 COVID-19 vaccine (dated by TCRdb to the early 2020s). The label giving this sample's time point can be read as: baseline before first vaccination. The library was built by means of the immunoSEQ multiplex PCR assay. This immuneACCESS table, as held by TCRdb, lists in-frame sequences with V and J called but not all clones. Of the missing ones, under half trace to an unresolved V gene in checked studies; the others have no known cause. In all, the sample holds about 180,000 clones, and about 88% of those were seen once. The top ten hold 1.5% to 2% of the sample. The sequencing here drew on peripheral blood, taken on day 0 of AZD1222 vaccination. These receptors were obtained from an adult in good health.

The chain employs TRBV5-1 and TRBJ2-7; 10 bases fit TRBD1. The V gene's germline CDR1 is SGHRS and CDR2 YFSETQ. The CDR3 loop spans 16 amino acids. J gave up 7 bases and V 0 bases, and 10 bases lay outside the gene matches. CDR3 DNA: TGCGCCAGCAGCTTGGGCGCGACAGGGGGCCGTAGGGAGCAGTACTTC. Amino acids: CASSLGATGGRREQYF.

The sample holds a few counts of this clone. V is TRBV5-5 and J is TRBJ1-4; D not certain. The CDR3 is 15 residues long. Trimming pared 1 base from V and 7 bases from J, leaving 14 bases between. Germline loops: CDR1 SGHKS, CDR2 YYEKEE (reference sequence). The CDR3 nucleotides are TGTGCCAGCAGCTTGTCAGCGGGAATCAGTGAAAAACTGTTTTTT. This translates into CASSLSAGISEKLFF.

V and J are TRBV28 and TRBJ2-7; D call uncertain. The germline V and J ends were trimmed by 7 bases and 2 bases, with 9 bases remaining between them. Germline loops: CDR1 MDHEN, CDR2 SYDVKM. The CDR3 covers 12 residues. CDR3 loop: CASTANTYEQYF. For the CDR3, the DNA is TGTGCCAGCACCGCCAACACCTACGAGCAGTACTTC.

This chain connects TRBV6-2 or TRBV6-3 to TRBJ2-7, with 7 nucleotides matching TRBD2. From germline, CDR1 is MNHEY and CDR2 SVGEGT. J gave up 5 bases and V 4 bases, and 5 bases lay outside the gene matches. The CDR3 totals 13 residues. CDR3 coding DNA: TGTGCCAGCAGTTTAGCTAGCGGCAACGAGCAGTACTTC. It specifies CASSLASGNEQYF.

The chain combines TRBV19 with TRBJ2-3, with TRBD1 identical over 12 bases. Germline-derived CDR1 and CDR2 are LNHDA and SQIVND (reference sequence). V was pared by 5 bases and J by 5 bases, with 8 bases of the junction left unmatched. CDR3 length: 16 amino acids. The CDR3 DNA is TGTGCCAGTAGTGAAATCCGGGACAGGGGGCTAGATACGCAGTATTTT. Amino acids: CASSEIRDRGLDTQYF.

The rearrangement joins TRBV30 to TRBJ1-1, with D perhaps TRBD1 (5 bases). CDR1 and CDR2 from the germline V gene are GTSNPN and SVGIG (reference sequence). Trimming removed 3 bases at V and 4 bases at J, with 21 bases between. CDR3 length: 16 amino acids. The CDR3: CAWSENGGLMVTEAFF. CDR3 bases: TGTGCCTGGAGCGAAAACGGGGGACTAATGGTCACTGAAGCTTTCTTT. Supplemented by reference TRBV30 and TRBJ1-1, the full variable domain reads SQTIHQWPATLVQPVGSPLSLECTVEGTSNPNLYWYRQAAGRGLQLLFYSVGIGQISSEVPQNLSASRPQDRQFILSSKKLLLSDSGFYLCAWSENGGLMVTEAFFGQGTRLTVV.

This chain connects TRBV10-1 to TRBJ2-4; D is tentatively TRBD1 or TRBD2 (7 bases each). CDR1 and CDR2 (germline): WNHNN, SYGVQD (reference sequence). V lost 6 bases to trimming and J lost 5 bases, with 17 bases between them. This CDR3 region has 15 residues. CDR3 loop: CASSEKQGRENIQYF. Written as DNA, the CDR3 is TGCGCCAGCAGCGAAAAACAGGGGAGGGAAAACATTCAGTACTTC.

This clone was counted a single time. The chain employs TRBV7-3 and TRBJ1-1; possible D gene TRBD1, 6 bases. The CDR3 length is 14 residues. Deletions cut 2 bases from V and 3 bases from J, with 10 bases between. Germline CDR1 is SGHTA and CDR2 is FQGTGA. In nucleotides, the CDR3 is TGTGCCAGCAGCTTAGGGGGGGCTGACACTGAAGCTTTCTTT. It encodes CASSLGGADTEAFF.

CDR3 coding DNA: TGTGCCAGCAGTCCACCTGGGACTGCCAATTCACCCCTCCACTTT. This sequence encodes CASSPPGTANSPLHF. The chain links TRBV6-6 to TRBJ1-6; a weak D match, TRBD1 (5 bases). CDR1 and CDR2 from the germline V gene are MNHNY and SVGAGI (reference sequence). V shed 5 bases and J shed 7 bases, with 15 bases lying between them. CDR3 size: 15 residues.

This clone was found once. The gene calls are TRBV6-5 and TRBJ1-1; D not resolved. This CDR3 is 15 amino acids long. Trimming stripped 3 bases from V and 1 base from J, with 12 bases between. Germline V gene sequence: CDR1 MNHEY, CDR2 SVGAGI. The CDR3 DNA is TGTGCCAGCAGTTATCTCGGGAGACCGAACACTGAAGCTTTCTTT. Translating it yields CASSYLGRPNTEAFF.

The rearrangement links TRBV11-2 to TRBJ2-2; 8 nucleotides match TRBD1. V was clipped by 2 bases and J by 7 bases; unmatched bases: 12. The CDR3 length is 17 residues. Per germline, CDR1 SGHAT and CDR2 FQNNGV. The CDR3 coding sequence is TGTGCCAGCAGCTTATTCTACGGGACAGGCGGCTACGGGGAGCTGTTTTTT. Its protein product is CASSLFYGTGGYGELFF.

This chain joins TRBV21-1 and TRBJ2-7; the table's D call, TRBD2, was not checked against the DNA. TRBV21-1 is termed a pseudogene. This CDR3 is built from 15 residues. CDR3 protein: CASEPGGETSYEQYV. The CDR3 bases are TGTGCCAGCGAACCGGGAGGGGAAACCTCCTACGAGCAGTACGTC.

This chain uses TRBV15 with TRBJ2-1, with 7 bases identical to TRBD2. Germline V lookup: CDR1 LNHNV, CDR2 YYDKDF (reference sequence). The CDR3 contains 18 residues. The V and J ends lost 0 bases and 0 bases, in that order; junction bases with no gene match: 8. In DNA form, the CDR3 reads TGTGCCACCAGCAGAGATGGCGGGGGTTTCGGCTCCTACAATGAGCAGTTCTTC. The encoded protein is CATSRDGGGFGSYNEQFF. The variable domain in full, with the rest retrieved from reference TRBV15 and TRBJ2-1, is DAMVIQNPRYQVTQFGKPVTLSCSQTLNHNVMYWYQQKSSQAPKLLFHYYDKDFNNEADTPDNFQSRRPNTSFCFLDIRSPGLGDTAMYLCATSRDGGGFGSYNEQFFGPGTRLTVL.

V and J are TRBV11-2 and TRBJ1-2; D is unresolved. Trimming removed 1 base at V and 4 bases at J, with 13 bases between. The CDR3 consists of 15 residues. The germline gives CDR1 SGHAT, CDR2 FQNNGV. The CDR3 spells CASSLVDGSSYGYTF. The CDR3 nucleotides are TGTGCCAGCAGCTTAGTGGACGGATCCTCCTATGGCTACACCTTC.

The chain recombines TRBV28 with TRBJ2-1; 10 bases are shared with TRBD2. Germline CDR1 is MDHEN and CDR2 is SYDVKM. CDR3 length: 15 residues. V shed 3 bases and J 7 bases; nucleotides not matched to a gene: 6. The CDR3 is CASSFGLAGVNEQFF. DNA for the CDR3: TGTGCCAGCAGTTTCGGGCTAGCGGGAGTAAATGAGCAGTTCTTC.

The V call is TRBV2, the J call TRBJ1-6, with 9 positions matching TRBD1. Per germline, CDR1 SNHLY and CDR2 FYNNEI. The CDR3 totals 14 residues. V trimming: 4 bases; J trimming: 7 bases; junction bases outside the gene matches: 2. This CDR3 is CASSVQGANSPLHF. DNA for the CDR3: TGTGCCAGCAGTGTACAGGGGGCCAATTCACCCCTCCACTTT.

This clone showed up just a few times. The CDR3 loop is CAWSGTGGRVNEQFF. In DNA, the CDR3 is TGTGCCTGGAGCGGTACGGGCGGGAGGGTCAATGAGCAGTTCTTC. The V and J genes are TRBV30 and TRBJ2-1, with 9 nucleotides matching TRBD2. The CDR3 has 15 amino acids. Trimming took 3 bases from V and 6 from J; bases not matched to a gene: 9. From germline, CDR1 is GTSNPN and CDR2 SVGIG (reference sequence).

The chain is built from TRBV6-5 and TRBJ2-5, with D perhaps matching TRBD1 (6 bases). Germline V gene lookup returns CDR1 MNHEY and CDR2 SVGAGI. Deletions cut 5 bases from V and 5 bases from J, with 15 bases between. The CDR3 extends over 14 amino acids. CDR3 nucleotides: TGTGCCAGCAGTCGGACAGTCAGCTCCGAGACCCAGTACTTC. It encodes CASSRTVSSETQYF.

The V and J genes are TRBV11-3 and TRBJ2-7; D unclear. The germline V gene has CDR1 SGHNT and CDR2 YENEEA. Trimming removed 2 bases from V and 3 bases from J, with 8 bases in between. The CDR3 extends over 13 amino acids. The CDR3 nucleotides read TGTGCCAGCAGCTTAATGCATGACTACGAGCAGTACTTC. This translates into CASSLMHDYEQYF.

A single count supports this clone. This chain links TRBV28 with TRBJ1-3, with D unclear. V lost 7 bases and J 0 bases, leaving 13 bases between the germline ends. The CDR3 covers 15 residues. The germline V gene has CDR1 MDHEN and CDR2 SYDVKM. The CDR3 DNA follows: TGTGCCAGCACCACCACCCGGTACTCTGGAAACACCATATATTTT. This encodes CASTTTRYSGNTIYF.

In this sample, this clone turned up a few times. The rearrangement links TRBV18 to TRBJ1-2; D possibly corresponds to TRBD1 (6 bases). The length of the CDR3 is 17 residues. The V gene lost 0 bases and the J gene lost 5 bases, with 19 bases spanning the gap. Germline V gene lookup returns CDR1 KGHSH and CDR2 LQKENI. The CDR3 bases are TGTGCCAGCTCACCACCGGGGGCAGCCCTTATTGGTTATGGCTACACCTTC. It is translated as CASSPPGAALIGYGYTF.

The chain joins TRBV5-4 to TRBJ2-2; TRBD2 agrees at 11 bases. V dropped 4 bases and J dropped 4; count of bases not matched to a gene: 6. Germline assignment: CDR1 SGHNT and CDR2 YYREEE (reference sequence). The CDR3 is 16 amino acids. The CDR3 spells CASSNPGLAVTGELFF. The CDR3 region has the DNA TGTGCCAGCAGCAATCCGGGACTAGCGGTCACCGGGGAGCTGTTTTTT.

This sequence joins TRBV30 and TRBJ1-2; D is ambiguous. V was trimmed by 3 bases and J by 6 bases, leaving 14 bases between them. In germline, CDR1 is GTSNPN, CDR2 SVGIG (reference sequence). This CDR3 is built from 13 residues. The CDR3 DNA is TGTGCCTGGAGAGTAGGATTGGGGAATGGCTACACCTTC. Translation gives CAWRVGLGNGYTF.

V is TRBV28 and J is TRBJ1-2, with a weak D call TRBD1 (5 bases). This CDR3 has 13 residues. Trimming removed 1 base at V and 8 bases at J, with 11 bases between. Germline values: CDR1 MDHEN, CDR2 SYDVKM. CDR3 loop: CASSLSGGKGYTF. The CDR3 coding sequence is TGTGCCAGCAGTTTATCGGGGGGGAAGGGCTACACCTTC.

The CDR3 coding sequence is TGTGCCAGCAGCGTCACAGATACGCAGTATTTT. Its translation: CASSVTDTQYF. V usage is TRBV3-1 (or the pseudogene TRBV3-2) and J usage is TRBJ2-3, with D uncertain. The CDR3 runs 11 residues. CDR1 and CDR2 (germline): LGHDT, YNNKEL (reference sequence). The V end lost 5 bases, the J end lost 2 bases, and 2 bases lay between the germline ends.

V is TRBV7-9 and J is TRBJ1-5; 8 bases are shared with TRBD1. With V trimmed by 5 bases and J by 0 bases, 6 bases remained unmatched. There are 16 residues in the CDR3. Germline V CDR1 and CDR2: SEHNR, FQNEAQ (reference sequence). The CDR3 loop is CASSLWTGNSNQPQHF. The CDR3 nucleotides are TGTGCCAGCAGCCTCTGGACAGGGAATAGCAATCAGCCCCAGCATTTT.

In its sample, this clone was seen once. CDR3 protein: CASSMGAGVQDEQFF. The CDR3 DNA reads TGTGCCAGTAGTATGGGAGCGGGGGTCCAGGATGAGCAGTTCTTC. The chain employs TRBV19 and TRBJ2-1, with 8 bases matching TRBD2. Germline CDR1 reads LNHDA; CDR2 reads SQIVND (reference sequence). The CDR3 contains 15 residues. V was pared by 3 bases and J by 8 bases, with 9 bases of the junction left unmatched.

The chain carries TRBV6-5 and TRBJ1-1; no clear D. This CDR3 spans 15 amino acids. Looked up from germline, CDR1 is MNHEY and CDR2 is SVGAGI. V was clipped by 0 bases and J by 0 bases, with 8 bases between them. The CDR3 reads CASSYSGSVNTEAFF. In nucleotides, the CDR3 is TGTGCCAGCAGTTACTCGGGGTCGGTGAACACTGAAGCTTTCTTT.

This chain uses TRBV6-6 with TRBJ2-3; either TRBD1 or TRBD2 may supply D (8 bases each). V was trimmed by 1 base and J by 4 bases, leaving 15 bases between them. The CDR3 totals 16 residues. CDR1 and CDR2 from the germline V gene are MNHNY and SVGAGI (reference sequence). CDR3 DNA: TGTGCCAGCAGTTACTTTATAGCGGGACAGGCAGATACGCAGTATTTT. Translated: CASSYFIAGQADTQYF.